This T cell receptor (beta chain) was identified during a study of Ad26.COV2.S vaccination and SARS-CoV-2 variants. A word on this clone: The antigen remains unidentified.

The repertoire was sequenced with immunoSEQ multiplex PCR; TCRdb's copy has only in-frame clones and lacks some. In the table there are about 350,000 clones, about 88% of which are singletons. Treatment defined: over 15 received Ad26.COV2.S at low or high dose, single or two shots; roughly 5 received placebo; per-sample allocation not given. Following the first vaccine or placebo injection, samples were taken on day 63. Cohort 1b enrolled adults aged 18-55 years in Boston. Trimming at V came to 3 bases and at J to 6 bases, leaving 1 base not matched to a gene. CDR1 and CDR2 (germline): SGHDN, FVKESK. This CDR3 spans 13 amino acids. Study results and caveats: There was reportedly substantial breadth in spike-specific CD8+ and CD4+ T cell responses after vaccination.

The chain links TRBV14 to TRBJ2-2; 7 bases match TRBD2. The source of this sequence is a person between 18 and 60 years old who received the Ad26.COV2.S COVID-19 vaccine or a placebo. Material: peripheral blood, obtained in a trial of Ad26.COV2.S vaccine versus placebo. The CDR3 protein is CASSHRGAGELFF. For the CDR3, the DNA is TGTGCCAGCAGCCACCGGGGGGCCGGGGAGCTGTTTTTT.